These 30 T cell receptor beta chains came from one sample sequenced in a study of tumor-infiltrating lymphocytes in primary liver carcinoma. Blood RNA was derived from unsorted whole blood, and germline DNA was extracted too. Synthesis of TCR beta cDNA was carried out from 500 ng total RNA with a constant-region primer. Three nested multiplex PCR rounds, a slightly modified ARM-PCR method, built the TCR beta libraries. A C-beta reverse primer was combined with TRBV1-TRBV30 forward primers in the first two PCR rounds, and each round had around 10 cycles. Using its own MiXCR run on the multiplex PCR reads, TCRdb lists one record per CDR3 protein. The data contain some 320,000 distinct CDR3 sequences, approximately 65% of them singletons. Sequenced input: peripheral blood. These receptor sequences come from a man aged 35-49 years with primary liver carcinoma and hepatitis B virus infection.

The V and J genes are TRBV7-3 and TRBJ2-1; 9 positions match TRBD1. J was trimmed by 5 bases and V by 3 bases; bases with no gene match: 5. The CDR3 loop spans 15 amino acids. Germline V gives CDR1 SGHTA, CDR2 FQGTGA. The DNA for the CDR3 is TGTGCCAGCAGCTTCCCAGGACAGGGGCACAATGAGCAGTTCTTC. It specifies CASSFPGQGHNEQFF.

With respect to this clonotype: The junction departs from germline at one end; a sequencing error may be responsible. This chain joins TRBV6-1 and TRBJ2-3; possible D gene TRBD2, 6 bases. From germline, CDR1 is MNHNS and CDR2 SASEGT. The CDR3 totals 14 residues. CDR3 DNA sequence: TGTGCCAGCAGTGTGATAACGGGAGAAGGTACGCAGGATTTT. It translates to CASSVITGEGTQDF.

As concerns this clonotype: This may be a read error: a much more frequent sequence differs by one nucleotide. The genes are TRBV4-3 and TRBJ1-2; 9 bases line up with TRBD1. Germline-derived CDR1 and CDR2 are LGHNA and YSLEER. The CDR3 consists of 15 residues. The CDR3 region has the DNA TGCGCCGGCAGCCAAGTAGGGACAGGGTGGTATGGCTACACCTTC. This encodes CAGSQVGTGWYGYTF.

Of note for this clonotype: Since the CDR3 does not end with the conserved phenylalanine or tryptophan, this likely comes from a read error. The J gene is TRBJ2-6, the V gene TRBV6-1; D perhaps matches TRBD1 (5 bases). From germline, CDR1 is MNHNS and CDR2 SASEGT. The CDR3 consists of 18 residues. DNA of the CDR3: TGTGCCAGCAGTGGTAGACAGTGTGATCGCTCTGGAGCCAACGTCCTGACTTCC. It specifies CASSGRQCDRSGANVLTS.

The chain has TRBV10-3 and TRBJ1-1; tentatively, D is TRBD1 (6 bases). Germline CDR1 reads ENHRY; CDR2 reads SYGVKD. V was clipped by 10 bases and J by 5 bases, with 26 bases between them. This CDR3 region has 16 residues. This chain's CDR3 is CATEPRQAIGVTEAFF. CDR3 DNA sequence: TGTGCCACCGAACCCCGACAGGCAATCGGTGTAACTGAAGCTTTCTTT.

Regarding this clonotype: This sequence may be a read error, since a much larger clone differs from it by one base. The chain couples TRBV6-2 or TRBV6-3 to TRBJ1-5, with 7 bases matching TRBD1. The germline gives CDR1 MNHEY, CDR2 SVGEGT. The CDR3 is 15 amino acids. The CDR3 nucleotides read TGTGTCAGCAGTCCGCCCGGGACAGGCAATCAGCCCCAGCATTTT. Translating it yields CVSSPPGTGNQPQHF.

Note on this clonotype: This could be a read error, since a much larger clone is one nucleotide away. The CDR3 region is CSVELQGTGAFF. The CDR3 DNA reads as TGCAGCGTTGAACTACAGGGGACTGGAGCTTTCTTT. The chain is built from TRBV29-1 and TRBJ1-1, with 7 bases identical to TRBD1. Germline V gives CDR1 SQVTM, CDR2 ANQGSEA. The CDR3 has 12 residues.

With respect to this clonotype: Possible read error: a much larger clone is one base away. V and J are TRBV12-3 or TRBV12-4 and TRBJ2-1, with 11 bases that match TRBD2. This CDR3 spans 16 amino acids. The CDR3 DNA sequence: TGTGCCAGCAGCCTTAGACTAGCGGGATCCCACAATGGGCAGTTCTTC. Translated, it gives CASSLRLAGSHNGQFF.

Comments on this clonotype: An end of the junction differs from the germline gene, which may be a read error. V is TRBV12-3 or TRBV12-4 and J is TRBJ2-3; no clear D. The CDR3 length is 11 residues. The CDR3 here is CARSLRGTQYF. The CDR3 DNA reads TGCGCCCGCAGTTTGCGTGGCACGCAGTATTTT.

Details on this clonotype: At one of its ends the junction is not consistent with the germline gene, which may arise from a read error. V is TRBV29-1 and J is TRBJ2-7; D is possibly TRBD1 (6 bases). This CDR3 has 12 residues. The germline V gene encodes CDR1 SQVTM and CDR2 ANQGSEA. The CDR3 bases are TGCAGCGTTGAACAGGGGCCGTACGATCACTATTTC. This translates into CSVEQGPYDHYF.

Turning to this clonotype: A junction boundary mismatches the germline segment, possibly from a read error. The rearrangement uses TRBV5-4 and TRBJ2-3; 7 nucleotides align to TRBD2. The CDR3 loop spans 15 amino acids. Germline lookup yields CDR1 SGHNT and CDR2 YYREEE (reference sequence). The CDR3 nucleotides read TGTGCCAGCAGCTTGGAAGTAGCGGGTCACAGATACGCAGTATTT. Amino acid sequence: CASSLEVAGHRYAVF.

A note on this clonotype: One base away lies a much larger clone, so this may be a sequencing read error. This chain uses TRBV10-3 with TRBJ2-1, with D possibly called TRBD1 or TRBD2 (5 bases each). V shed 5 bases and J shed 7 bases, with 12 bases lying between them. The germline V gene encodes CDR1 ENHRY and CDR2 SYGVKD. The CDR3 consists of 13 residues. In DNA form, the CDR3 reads TGTGCCATCAGTTCGAGGGGTGGGAATGAGCAGTTCTTC. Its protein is CAISSRGGNEQFF.

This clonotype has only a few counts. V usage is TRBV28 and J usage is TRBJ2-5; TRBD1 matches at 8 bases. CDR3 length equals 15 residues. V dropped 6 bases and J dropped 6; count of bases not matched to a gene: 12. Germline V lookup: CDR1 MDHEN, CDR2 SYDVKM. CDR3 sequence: CASSLGQGLVKTQYF. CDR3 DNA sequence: TGTGCCAGCAGCCTCGGACAGGGATTGGTGAAGACCCAGTACTTC.

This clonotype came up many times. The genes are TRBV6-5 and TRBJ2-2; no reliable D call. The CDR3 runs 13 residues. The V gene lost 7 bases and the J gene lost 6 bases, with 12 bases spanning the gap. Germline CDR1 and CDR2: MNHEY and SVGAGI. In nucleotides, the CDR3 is TGTGCCAGCAACACCCCAGGTGCCGGGGAGCTGTTTTTT. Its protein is CASNTPGAGELFF.

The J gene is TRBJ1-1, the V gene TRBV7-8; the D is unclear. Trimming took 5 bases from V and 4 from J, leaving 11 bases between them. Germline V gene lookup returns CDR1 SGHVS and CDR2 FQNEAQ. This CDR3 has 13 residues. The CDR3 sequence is CASSQTLSTEAFF. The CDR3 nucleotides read TGTGCCAGCAGCCAGACATTGAGCACTGAAGCTTTCTTT.

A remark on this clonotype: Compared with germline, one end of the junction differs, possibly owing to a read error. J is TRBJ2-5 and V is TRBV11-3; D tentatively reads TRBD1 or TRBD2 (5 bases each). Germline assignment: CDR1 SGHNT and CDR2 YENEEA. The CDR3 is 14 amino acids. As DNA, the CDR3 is TGTGCCAGCGGCTTGTCCGGGGCAGAAATGACCCAGTACTTC. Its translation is CASGLSGAEMTQYF.

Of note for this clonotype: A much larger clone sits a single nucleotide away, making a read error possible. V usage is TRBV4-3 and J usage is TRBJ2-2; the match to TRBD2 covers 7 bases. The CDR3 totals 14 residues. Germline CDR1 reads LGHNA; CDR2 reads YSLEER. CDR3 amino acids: CASRLAPNTGEMFF. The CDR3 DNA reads TGCGCCAGCAGACTAGCGCCGAACACCGGGGAGATGTTTTTT.

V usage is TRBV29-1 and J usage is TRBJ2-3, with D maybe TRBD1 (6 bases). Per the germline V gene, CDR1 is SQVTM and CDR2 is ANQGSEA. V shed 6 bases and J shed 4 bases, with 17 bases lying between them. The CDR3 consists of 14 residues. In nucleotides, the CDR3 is TGCAGCGTCCTACCCCCAGGGGTAGCAGATACGCAGTATTTT. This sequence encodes CSVLPPGVADTQYF.

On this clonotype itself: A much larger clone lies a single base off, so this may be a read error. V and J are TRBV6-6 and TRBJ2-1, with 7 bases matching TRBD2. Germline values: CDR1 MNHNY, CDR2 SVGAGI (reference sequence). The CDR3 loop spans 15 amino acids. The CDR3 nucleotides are TGTGCCAGCAGTTCTTACGGGGGGATCAATAATGAGCAGCTCTTC. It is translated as CASSSYGGINNEQLF.

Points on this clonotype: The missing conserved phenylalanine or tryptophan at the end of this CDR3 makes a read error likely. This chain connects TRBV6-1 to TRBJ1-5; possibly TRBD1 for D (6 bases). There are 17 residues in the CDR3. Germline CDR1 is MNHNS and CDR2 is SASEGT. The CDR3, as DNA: TGTGTCAGCAGTGAACAAGGGGGGGCCCTACTCAATCAGCCCCAGCATCTT. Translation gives CVSSEQGGALLNQPQHL.

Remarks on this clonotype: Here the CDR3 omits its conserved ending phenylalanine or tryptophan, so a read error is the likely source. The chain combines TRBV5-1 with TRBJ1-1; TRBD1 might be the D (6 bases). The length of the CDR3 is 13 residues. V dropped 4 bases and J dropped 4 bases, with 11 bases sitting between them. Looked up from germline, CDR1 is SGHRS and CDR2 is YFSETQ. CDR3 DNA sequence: TGCGCCAGCAGCAGACAGGTGGCCACTGAAGCTTTCTCT. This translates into CASSRQVATEAFS.

The CDR3 DNA reads as TGTGCCAGCATATCCTGGGCGAGGACTGAAGCTTTCTTT. Its translation: CASISWARTEAFF. The J gene is TRBJ1-1, the V gene TRBV6-1; D is undetermined. This CDR3 has 13 residues. Trimming pared 7 bases from V and 5 bases from J, leaving 14 bases between. CDR1 is MNHNS, CDR2 SASEGT, per germline.

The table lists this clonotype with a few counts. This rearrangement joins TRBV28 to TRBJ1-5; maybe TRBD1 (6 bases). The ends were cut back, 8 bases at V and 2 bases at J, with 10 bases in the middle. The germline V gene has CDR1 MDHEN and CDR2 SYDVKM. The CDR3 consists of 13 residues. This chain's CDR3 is CASVSGGNQPQHF. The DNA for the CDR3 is TGTGCCAGCGTATCAGGGGGCAATCAGCCCCAGCATTTT.

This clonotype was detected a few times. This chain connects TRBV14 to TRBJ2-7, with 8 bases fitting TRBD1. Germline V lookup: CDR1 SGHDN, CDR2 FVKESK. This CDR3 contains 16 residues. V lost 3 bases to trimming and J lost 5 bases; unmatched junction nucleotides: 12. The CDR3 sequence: CASSHGQGLGFDEQYF. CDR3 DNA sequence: TGTGCCAGCAGCCATGGACAGGGCCTTGGTTTTGACGAGCAGTACTTC.

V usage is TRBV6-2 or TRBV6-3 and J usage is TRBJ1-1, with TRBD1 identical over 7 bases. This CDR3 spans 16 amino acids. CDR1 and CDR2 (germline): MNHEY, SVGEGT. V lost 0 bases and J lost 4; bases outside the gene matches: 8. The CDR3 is CASSYSSRAGGTEAFF. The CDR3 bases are TGTGCCAGCAGTTACTCGTCCAGGGCAGGGGGCACTGAAGCTTTCTTT.

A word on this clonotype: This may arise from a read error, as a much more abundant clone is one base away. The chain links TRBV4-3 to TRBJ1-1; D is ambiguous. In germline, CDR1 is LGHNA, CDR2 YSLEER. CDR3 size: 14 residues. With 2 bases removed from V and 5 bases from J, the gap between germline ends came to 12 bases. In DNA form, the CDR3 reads TGCGCCAGCAGCCAAAACCGAAAGAGGACTGAAGCTTTCTTT. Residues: CASSQNRKRTEAFF.

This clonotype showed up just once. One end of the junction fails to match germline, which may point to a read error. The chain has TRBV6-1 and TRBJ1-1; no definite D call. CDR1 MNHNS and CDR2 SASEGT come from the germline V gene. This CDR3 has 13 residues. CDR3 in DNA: TGTGCCAGCAGTGCACAGTGTAGGACTGGAGCTTTCTTT. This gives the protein CASSAQCRTGAFF.

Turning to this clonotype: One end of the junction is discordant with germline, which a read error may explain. CDR3 in amino acids: CASSLAGSGETQYF. DNA of the CDR3: TGTGCCAGCAGCTTGGCTGGGTCCGGCGAGACACAGTACTTC. V usage is TRBV5-4 and J usage is TRBJ2-5; D remains ambiguous. Germline V gene sequence: CDR1 SGHNT, CDR2 YYREEE (reference sequence). The CDR3 spans 14 residues.

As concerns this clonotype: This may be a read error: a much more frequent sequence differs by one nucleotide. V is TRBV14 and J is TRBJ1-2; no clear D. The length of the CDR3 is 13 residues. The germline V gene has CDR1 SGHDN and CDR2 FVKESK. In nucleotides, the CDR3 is TGTGTCAGCAGCCATGGCCCCACCTATGGCTACACCTTC. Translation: CVSSHGPTYGYTF.

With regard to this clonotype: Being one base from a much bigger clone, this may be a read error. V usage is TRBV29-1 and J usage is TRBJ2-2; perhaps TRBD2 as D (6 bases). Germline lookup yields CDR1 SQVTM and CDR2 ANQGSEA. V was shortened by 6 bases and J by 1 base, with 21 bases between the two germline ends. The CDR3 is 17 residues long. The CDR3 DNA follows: TGCAGCGTACAGTCGGGTCGGAGGGCTCAGAACACCGGGGAGCTGTTTTTT. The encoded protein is CSVQSGRRAQNTGELFF.